The next 19 T cell receptor beta chains were all read from a single sample in a study of blood T cell repertoires in COVID-19. Profiling relied on immunoSEQ multiplex PCR, and the TCRdb table lists in-frame clones only, not all of them. The table records 120,000 to 150,000 clones, approximately 85% of them present only once. Sequencing was done on a sample of peripheral blood. These receptors came from a woman in her sixties with COVID-19, enrolled during active disease.

V and J are TRBV19 and TRBJ1-5, with TRBD1 matching 11 bases. Germline loops: CDR1 LNHDA, CDR2 SQIVND (reference sequence). V dropped 5 bases and J dropped 2; count of bases not matched to a gene: 8. This CDR3 contains 17 residues. CDR3 protein: CASSVKRTGGGNQPQHF. The DNA of the CDR3 is TGTGCCAGTAGTGTTAAAAGGACAGGGGGCGGCAATCAGCCCCAGCATTTT.

The V gene is TRBV21-1, the J gene TRBJ1-1; the table's D call of TRBD1 was not tested on the DNA. TRBV21-1 is recorded as a pseudogene. This CDR3 is 14 amino acids long. The CDR3 reads CASSKVWWPTEAFF. The CDR3 region has the DNA TGTGCCAGCAGCAAAGTCTGGTGGCCAACTGAAGCTTTCTTT.

The chain joins TRBV11-2 to TRBJ2-3; unclear D gene. Trimming cost V 6 bases and J 2 bases, with 6 bases left between them. This CDR3 is built from 12 residues. Germline V gene sequence: CDR1 SGHAT, CDR2 FQNNGV. CDR3 DNA: TGTGCCAGCAGTCTAGACACAGATACGCAGTATTTT. As protein: CASSLDTDTQYF.

The CDR3 loop reads CASSRDYGYTF. CDR3 in DNA: TGTGCCAGCTCCCGTGACTATGGCTACACCTTC. The chain uses TRBV6-6 and TRBJ1-2; D is unresolved. The germline gives CDR1 MNHNY, CDR2 SVGAGI (reference sequence). Trimming left V 8 bases short and J 3 bases short, with 7 bases between. CDR3 length: 11 amino acids.

The DNA of the CDR3 is TGTGCCAGCAGGCCCGGGACAGGGGCTTCCTACGAGCAGTACTTC. Translating it yields CASRPGTGASYEQYF. The chain joins TRBV6-5 to TRBJ2-7, with 10 bases aligning to TRBD1. The V segment lost 6 bases and the J segment 1 base; nucleotides outside the gene matches: 6. The CDR3 length is 15 residues. CDR1 and CDR2 (germline): MNHEY, SVGAGI.

The chain is built from TRBV2 and TRBJ2-5; TRBD2 matches at 10 bases. J lost 5 bases, V lost 9 bases, and 6 bases had no gene match. CDR3 length equals 13 residues. Germline CDR1 is SNHLY and CDR2 is FYNNEI. The CDR3 nucleotides are TGTGCCAGAGCGGGGGGGCCCTCGGAGACCCAGTACTTC. Translation gives CARAGGPSETQYF.

This sequence joins TRBV27 and TRBJ1-6; TRBD1 is a possible D gene (5 bases). This CDR3 has 17 amino acids. Germline CDR1 and CDR2: MNHEY and SMNVEV (reference sequence). V was clipped by 2 bases and J by 8 bases, with 19 bases between them. The DNA of the CDR3 is TGTGCCAGCAGTTTAGGGCCCCGGGGACTTATCGATTCACCCCTCCACTTT. It is translated as CASSLGPRGLIDSPLHF.

The V call is TRBV15, the J call TRBJ2-3, with 9 bases that match TRBD1. Germline V lookup: CDR1 LNHNV, CDR2 YYDKDF (reference sequence). The length of the CDR3 is 18 residues. Losses at the gene ends were 3 bases for V and 4 bases for J; bases not matched to a gene: 14. CDR3 coding DNA: TGTGCCACCAGCAGCTTATTTGGGGGGGACAGGGAACCAGATACGCAGTATTTT. This translates into CATSSLFGGDREPDTQYF.

The rearrangement joins TRBV7-9 to TRBJ1-1; 12 positions match TRBD1. The ends lost 5 bases at V and 3 bases at J; junction bases unmatched: 4. The germline gives CDR1 SEHNR, CDR2 FQNEAQ (reference sequence). This CDR3 region has 15 residues. CDR3 residues: CASSGTGGADTEAFF. DNA for the CDR3: TGTGCCAGCAGCGGGACAGGGGGCGCAGACACTGAAGCTTTCTTT.

The V call is TRBV2, the J call TRBJ1-5; 10 nucleotides agree with TRBD1. The CDR3 has 17 residues. CDR1 is SNHLY, CDR2 FYNNEI, per germline. V lost 3 bases and J lost 0; bases outside the gene matches: 5. The CDR3 nucleotides are TGTGCCAGCAGTGACTGGACAGGGGGATATAGCAATCAGCCCCAGCATTTT. Translated, it gives CASSDWTGGYSNQPQHF.

The gene calls are TRBV7-9 and TRBJ2-7; 11 bases agree with TRBD2. The germline V gene has CDR1 SEHNR and CDR2 FQNEAQ (reference sequence). The CDR3 consists of 15 residues. Trimming took 2 bases from V and 2 from J; bases not matched to a gene: 2. DNA for the CDR3: TGTGCCAGCAGCTTACTAGCGGGGGGCACCTACGAGCAGTACTTC. It specifies CASSLLAGGTYEQYF.

The V call is TRBV18, the J call TRBJ1-2; the match to TRBD1 covers 7 bases. The CDR3 runs to 13 residues. CDR1 KGHSH and CDR2 LQKENI come from the germline V gene. V lost 4 bases to trimming and J lost 2 bases; unmatched junction nucleotides: 1. CDR3 amino acids: CASSQQGNYGYTF. The DNA for the CDR3 is TGTGCCAGCTCACAACAGGGGAACTATGGCTACACCTTC.

This chain links TRBV7-2 with TRBJ1-1; possibly TRBD1 for D (6 bases). Germline CDR1 reads SGHTA; CDR2 reads FQGNSA. Trimming pared 5 bases from V and 5 bases from J, leaving 12 bases between. There are 13 residues in the CDR3. CDR3 DNA: TGTGCCAGCAGCATACAGGGAGATACTGAAGCTTTCTTT. Its protein product is CASSIQGDTEAFF.

This clone was seen a handful of times. This chain links TRBV2 with TRBJ2-2; 7 bases line up with TRBD1. This CDR3 is built from 15 residues. With 6 bases clipped from V and 5 bases from J, the junction kept 9 bases outside the gene matches. The V gene's germline CDR1 is SNHLY and CDR2 FYNNEI. CDR3 residues: CASSPGQVRTGELFF. Here the CDR3 DNA reads TGTGCCAGCAGCCCCGGACAGGTCCGGACCGGGGAGCTGTTTTTT.

The sample holds one count of this clone. The gene calls are TRBV7-9 and TRBJ2-5; 13 bases are a match to TRBD2. The junction had 4 bases not matched to a gene; V was cut back by 5 bases and J by 1 base. CDR3 length equals 16 residues. Germline loops: CDR1 SEHNR, CDR2 FQNEAQ (reference sequence). As DNA, the CDR3 is TGTGCCAGCAGCCTGGGACTAGCGGGGCCCCAAGAGACCCAGTACTTC. The encoded protein is CASSLGLAGPQETQYF. Based on the CDR3 plus reference TRBV7-9 and TRBJ2-5, the full variable domain is DTGVSQNPRHKITKRGQNVTFRCDPISEHNRLYWYRQTLGQGPEFLTYFQNEAQLEKSRLLSDRFSAERPKGSFSTLEIQRTEQGDSAMYLCASSLGLAGPQETQYFGPGTRLLVL.

The rearrangement joins TRBV5-5 to TRBJ1-1; D is perhaps TRBD1 (6 bases). This CDR3 has 16 amino acids. Germline CDR1 and CDR2: SGHKS and YYEKEE (reference sequence). Trimming shortened V by 0 bases and J by 0 bases, and 12 bases separated the two germline ends. The CDR3 DNA sequence: TGTGCCAGCAGCTTGGCCGGGGGGGCCCTGAACACTGAAGCTTTCTTT. The encoded protein is CASSLAGGALNTEAFF.

Written as DNA, the CDR3 is TGTGCCACCAGTACAGGGGGAAACTCTGGGGCCAACGTCCTGACTTTC. Translation gives CATSTGGNSGANVLTF. The chain links TRBV24-1 to TRBJ2-6; TRBD1 agrees at 8 bases. V shed 6 bases, J shed 0 bases, and the junction held 3 bases outside the gene matches. Germline V gene lookup returns CDR1 KGHDR and CDR2 SFDVKD. This CDR3 contains 16 residues.

The chain links TRBV6-1 to TRBJ1-1, with D unresolved. Trimming shortened V by 2 bases and J by 2 bases, and 6 bases separated the two germline ends. There are 13 residues in the CDR3. The germline CDR1 and CDR2 sequences are MNHNS and SASEGT. CDR3 sequence (DNA): TGTGCCAGCAGTGAATTCGTAAACACTGAAGCTTTCTTT. Amino acid sequence: CASSEFVNTEAFF.

The V gene is TRBV19, the J gene TRBJ2-5, with D perhaps matching TRBD1 (6 bases). V was pared by 7 bases and J by 4 bases, with 13 bases between. Germline V lookup: CDR1 LNHDA, CDR2 SQIVND (reference sequence). The CDR3 contains 13 residues. The CDR3 loop reads CASTKGVGETQYF. The CDR3 nucleotides read TGTGCCAGTACCAAGGGGGTGGGAGAGACCCAGTACTTC.